This passage covers 7 T cell receptor beta chains from one sample sequenced in a study of OX40 agonist ivuxolimab in advanced cancers. Assay: immunoSEQ multiplex PCR; the TCRdb copy retains only in-frame clones and omits some. The sample records 72,000 or so clones, around 80% being singletons. The input for sequencing was CD4+ or CD8+ T cells sorted from blood, taken in a trial of the OX40 agonist ivuxolimab. All receptors derive from an adult with an advanced solid tumor such as melanoma, head and neck, liver or kidney cancer.

The chain has TRBV18 and TRBJ1-5; 7 positions match TRBD1. With V trimmed by 3 bases and J by 8 bases, 7 bases remained unmatched. The CDR3 runs to 14 residues. Germline V gene lookup returns CDR1 KGHSH and CDR2 LQKENI. The CDR3 region is CASSPQTGSEPQHF. The CDR3 DNA is TGTGCCAGCTCACCGCAGACAGGGTCAGAGCCCCAGCATTTT.

The rearrangement joins TRBV27 to TRBJ2-6, with D perhaps matching TRBD1 or TRBD2 (5 bases each). CDR1 is MNHEY, CDR2 SMNVEV, per germline (reference sequence). The CDR3 loop spans 15 amino acids. V shed 3 bases and J shed 2 bases, with 8 bases lying between them. CDR3 region: CASSFGGTGANVLTF. The CDR3 bases are TGTGCCAGCAGTTTTGGGGGAACTGGGGCCAACGTCCTGACTTTC.

The chain uses TRBV9 and TRBJ1-1; D is possibly TRBD1 (6 bases). The CDR3 runs 14 residues. CDR1 is SGDLS and CDR2 is YYNGEE in the germline V gene. V lost 5 bases and J 2 bases, leaving 13 bases between the germline ends. The CDR3 DNA sequence: TGTGCCAGCAGTCCCGGACAGCGAAACACTGAAGCTTTCTTT. It encodes CASSPGQRNTEAFF.

The rearrangement links TRBV4-1 to TRBJ1-5; the match to TRBD1 covers 7 bases. V gave up 2 bases and J gave up 0 bases; unmatched junction bases: 10. The CDR3 sequence is 18 residues long. Germline values: CDR1 MGHRA, CDR2 YSYEKL. The CDR3 reads CASSQPPGGRYSNQPQHF. The CDR3 DNA follows: TGCGCCAGCAGCCAACCGCCAGGGGGGAGGTATAGCAATCAGCCCCAGCATTTT.

To note about this clone: An end of the junction does not agree with germline; a read error may underlie this. The chain is built from TRBV30 and TRBJ2-1; TRBD2 matches at 11 bases. This CDR3 region has 14 residues. CDR1 is GTSNPN, CDR2 SVGIG, per germline (reference sequence). The CDR3 coding sequence is TGTGTCTGGAGGGGACTAGCGGCAACAAATGAGCAGTTCTTC. Amino acid sequence: CVWRGLAATNEQFF.

This rearrangement joins TRBV19 to TRBJ1-5, with TRBD1 matching 7 bases. The V and J ends lost 7 bases and 0 bases, in that order; junction bases with no gene match: 9. The CDR3 sequence is 16 residues long. The germline CDR1 and CDR2 sequences are LNHDA and SQIVND (reference sequence). CDR3 coding DNA: TGTGCCAGTACCGGGGGACAGCCCCATAGCAATCAGCCCCAGCATTTT. As protein: CASTGGQPHSNQPQHF. Looking up the rest from reference TRBV19 and TRBJ1-5 gives the full variable domain: DGGITQSPKYLFRKEGQNVTLSCEQNLNHDAMYWYRQDPGQGLRLIYYSQIVNDFQKGDIAEGYSVSREKKESFPLTVTSAQKNPTAFYLCASTGGQPHSNQPQHFGDGTRLSIL.

This clone was recorded only once. V usage is TRBV25-1 and J usage is TRBJ2-5; TRBD1 agrees at 7 bases. Per the germline V gene, CDR1 is MGHDK and CDR2 is SYGVNS. This CDR3 is 15 amino acids long. The J segment lost 1 base and the V segment lost 5 bases, leaving 7 bases of the junction unmatched. CDR3 coding DNA: TGTGCCAGCAGTAATCCGGGACAGCCCCAAGAGACCCAGTACTTC. Amino acids: CASSNPGQPQETQYF.